Listed below are T cell receptor beta chains from one sample, sequenced in a study of technical replicates of blood from several donors. This table comes from immunoSEQ multiplex PCR, and its TCRdb copy is limited to in-frame clones, with some not included. The table has fewer than 85,000 clones, about 93% seen once; the top ten hold approximately 0.25%. The sample comprised T cells isolated from PBMCs. The receptor source for this set is a human donor in good health. Both conserved end residues are trimmed from each CDR3. The listing skips clone size in some rows; elsewhere it reads once, few, many or a size class.

>TRBV28|TRBJ2-1|NA
ASSPNSGSAYNEQF
>TRBV4-1|TRBJ1-2|NA
ASSQGGNSGYT
>TRBV10-1|TRBJ1-6|NA
ASDHGQGRPSPLH
>TRBV28|TRBJ1-4|NA
ASRRTIATNEKLF
>TRBV2|TRBJ1-1|NA
ASSDVTGY
>TRBV4-2|TRBJ1-6|NA
ASSQGQVNSPLH
>TRBV7-2|TRBJ1-1|NA
ASSYLLPNTEAF
>TRBV2|TRBJ1-1|once
ASTAGGTEAF
>TRBV7-8|TRBJ2-7|NA
ASSRDRDGDGQY
>TRBV28|TRBJ1-4|NA
ASSQRGGPTNEKLF
>TRBV29-1|TRBJ1-2|NA
LILDTGTGGPNYGYT
>TRBV7-9|TRBJ1-5|NA
ASSSVNQPQH
>TRBV2|TRBJ2-7|NA
ASAQGRNEQY
>TRBV11-3|TRBJ1-1|NA
ASSLDRTALNTEAF